This TCR beta chain was found in a study of T cell repertoires in cytomegalovirus infection. In this sample, this clonotype turned up many times. The CDR3 extends over 13 amino acids. V dropped 7 bases and J dropped 7 bases, with 14 bases sitting between them. The germline V gene has CDR1 SGHTA and CDR2 FQGNSA. TCRdb independently ran MiXCR on the reads; one entry per CDR3 protein. The data hold 300,000 to 400,000 distinct CDR3 sequences, with more than 9% observed a single time. The V and J genes are TRBV7-2 and TRBJ2-1, with D unclear. This clonotype was obtained from a human donor in good health (CMV status not recorded). Some clones in this sample may be carry-over from other donors' samples. Sequences were obtained from PBMCs. Here the CDR3 DNA reads TGTGCCAGCACGCGATCCTTAGGGAATGAGCAGTTCTTC. This codes for CASTRSLGNEQFF.